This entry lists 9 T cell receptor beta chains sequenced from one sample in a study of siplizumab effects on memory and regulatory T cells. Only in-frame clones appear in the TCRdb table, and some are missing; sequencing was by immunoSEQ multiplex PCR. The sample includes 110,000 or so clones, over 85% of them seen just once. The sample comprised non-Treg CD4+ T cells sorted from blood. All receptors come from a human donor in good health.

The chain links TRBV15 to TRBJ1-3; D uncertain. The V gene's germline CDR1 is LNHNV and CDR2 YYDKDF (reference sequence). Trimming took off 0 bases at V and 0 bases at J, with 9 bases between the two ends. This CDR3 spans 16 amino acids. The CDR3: CATSRDGSLSGNTIYF. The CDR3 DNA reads TGTGCCACCAGCAGAGATGGCAGCCTCTCTGGAAACACCATATATTTT.

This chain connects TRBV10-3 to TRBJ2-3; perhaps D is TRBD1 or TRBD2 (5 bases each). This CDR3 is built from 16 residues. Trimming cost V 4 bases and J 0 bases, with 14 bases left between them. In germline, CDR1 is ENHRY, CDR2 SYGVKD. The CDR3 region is CAISGWGSKSTDTQYF. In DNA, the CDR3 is TGTGCCATCAGTGGGTGGGGGAGTAAAAGCACAGATACGCAGTATTTT.

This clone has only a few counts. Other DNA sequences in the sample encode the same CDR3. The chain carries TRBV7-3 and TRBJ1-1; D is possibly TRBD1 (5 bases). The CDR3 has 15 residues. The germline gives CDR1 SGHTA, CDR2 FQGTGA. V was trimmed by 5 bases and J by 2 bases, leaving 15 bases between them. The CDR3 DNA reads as TGTGCCAGCAGCCTATCCAGGGTAGGCAACACTGAAGCTTTCTTT. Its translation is CASSLSRVGNTEAFF.

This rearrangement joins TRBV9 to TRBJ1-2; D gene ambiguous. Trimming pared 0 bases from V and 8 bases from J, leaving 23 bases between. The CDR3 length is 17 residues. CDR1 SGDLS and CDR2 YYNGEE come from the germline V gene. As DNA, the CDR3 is TGTGCCAGCAGCGTAGGAATAGACACGGTAGCCCAGCCGGGCTACACCTTC. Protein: CASSVGIDTVAQPGYTF. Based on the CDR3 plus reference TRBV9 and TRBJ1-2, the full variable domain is DSGVTQTPKHLITATGQRVTLRCSPRSGDLSVYWYQQSLDQGLQFLIQYYNGEERAKGNILERFSAQQFPDLHSELNLSSLELGDSALYFCASSVGIDTVAQPGYTFGSGTRLTVV.

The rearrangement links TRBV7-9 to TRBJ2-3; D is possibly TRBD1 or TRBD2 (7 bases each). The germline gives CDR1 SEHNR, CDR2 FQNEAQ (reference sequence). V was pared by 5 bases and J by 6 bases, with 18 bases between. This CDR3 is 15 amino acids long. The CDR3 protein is CASSRRQGGWDTQYF. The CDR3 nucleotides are TGTGCCAGCAGCCGCCGACAGGGAGGGTGGGATACGCAGTATTTT. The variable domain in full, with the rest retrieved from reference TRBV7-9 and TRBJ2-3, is DTGVSQNPRHKITKRGQNVTFRCDPISEHNRLYWYRQTLGQGPEFLTYFQNEAQLEKSRLLSDRFSAERPKGSFSTLEIQRTEQGDSAMYLCASSRRQGGWDTQYFGPGTRLTVL.

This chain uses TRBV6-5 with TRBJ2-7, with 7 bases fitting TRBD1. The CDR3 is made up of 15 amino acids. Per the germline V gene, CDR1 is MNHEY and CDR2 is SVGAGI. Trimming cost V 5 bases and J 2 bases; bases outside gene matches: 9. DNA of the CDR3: TGTGCCAGCAGTCGTCGCGAGACAGGGACCTACGAGCAGTACTTC. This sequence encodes CASSRRETGTYEQYF.

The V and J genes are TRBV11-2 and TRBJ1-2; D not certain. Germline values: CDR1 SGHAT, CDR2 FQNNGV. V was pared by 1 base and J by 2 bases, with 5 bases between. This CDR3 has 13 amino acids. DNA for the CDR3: TGTGCCAGCAGCTTAGGAGGGAACTATGGCTACACCTTC. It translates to CASSLGGNYGYTF.

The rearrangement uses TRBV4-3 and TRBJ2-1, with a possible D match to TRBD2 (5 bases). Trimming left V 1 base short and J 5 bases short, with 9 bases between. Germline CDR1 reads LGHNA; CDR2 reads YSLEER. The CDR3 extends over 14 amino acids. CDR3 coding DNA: TGCGCCAGCAGCCAAGGGCTAGCAAACAATGAGCAGTTCTTC. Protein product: CASSQGLANNEQFF.

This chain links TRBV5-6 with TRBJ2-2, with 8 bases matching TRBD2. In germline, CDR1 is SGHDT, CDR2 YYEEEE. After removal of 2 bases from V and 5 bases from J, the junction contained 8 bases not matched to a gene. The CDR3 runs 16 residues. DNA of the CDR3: TGTGCCAGCAGCTTACCGCGGGGGGCCGAAACCGGGGAGCTGTTTTTT. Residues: CASSLPRGAETGELFF.